The next 20 T cell receptor beta chains were all read from a single sample in a study of blood T cell repertoires in COVID-19. Clones were sequenced by immunoSEQ multiplex PCR, and TCRdb holds only the in-frame ones, with some missing. This sample carries some 58,000 clones, 90% of them seen once, and the ten largest clones take roughly 6.2%. The sequencing sample was made of peripheral blood. Every receptor here comes from a man aged 35 to 55 with acute or convalescent COVID-19.

The gene calls are TRBV3-1 (or the pseudogene TRBV3-2) and TRBJ2-5, with 14 bases matching TRBD2. This CDR3 comprises 17 residues. The germline V gene encodes CDR1 LGHDT and CDR2 YNNKEL (reference sequence). Trimming cost V 0 bases and J 7 bases; bases outside gene matches: 7. In DNA form, the CDR3 reads TGTGCCAGCAGCCAAGATTGGACTAGCGGGAGGAGGGGGACCCAGTACTTC. Encoded protein: CASSQDWTSGRRGTQYF.

This sequence joins TRBV19 and TRBJ1-2; no clear D. Germline V lookup: CDR1 LNHDA, CDR2 SQIVND (reference sequence). The V gene lost 7 bases and the J gene lost 2 bases, with 14 bases spanning the gap. The CDR3 covers 14 residues. The CDR3 coding sequence is TGTGCCAGTAACACGGGGTTGTGGAACTATGGCTACACCTTC. Protein sequence: CASNTGLWNYGYTF.

V is TRBV27 and J is TRBJ2-3, with TRBD2 identical over 12 bases. V dropped 6 bases and J dropped 5; count of bases not matched to a gene: 9. CDR3 size: 16 residues. Looked up from germline, CDR1 is MNHEY and CDR2 is SMNVEV (reference sequence). The CDR3 DNA reads as TGTGCCAGCAGCAAAAGACTAGCGGGAGCTGGAGATACGCAGTATTTT. Translated: CASSKRLAGAGDTQYF.

V is TRBV28 and J is TRBJ2-1; 7 nucleotides align to TRBD1. The ends lost 11 bases at V and 0 bases at J; junction bases unmatched: 7. Per germline, CDR1 MDHEN and CDR2 SYDVKM. The CDR3 length is 14 residues. This CDR3 is CAHRGGSSYNEQFF. The CDR3 nucleotides read TGTGCCCACCGAGGGGGCAGCTCCTACAATGAGCAGTTCTTC.

The chain has TRBV27 and TRBJ2-7, with 8 bases matching TRBD2. CDR3 length: 15 amino acids. Unmatched junction bases numbered 3, after V lost 2 bases and J lost 0 bases. Germline values: CDR1 MNHEY, CDR2 SMNVEV (reference sequence). For the CDR3, the DNA is TGTGCCAGCAGTTTAACGGGACTAGGCTCCTACGAGCAGTACTTC. As protein: CASSLTGLGSYEQYF.

CDR3 nucleotide sequence: TGTGCCAGCAGCGGACAGGAGAATGAAAAACTGTTTTTT. Translated: CASSGQENEKLFF. V and J are TRBV6-5 and TRBJ1-4; 7 bases agree with TRBD1. The V gene end was trimmed by 6 bases and the J gene end by 5 bases; junction bases not matched to a gene: 3. The germline V gene encodes CDR1 MNHEY and CDR2 SVGAGI. This CDR3 comprises 13 residues.

The chain combines TRBV5-1 with TRBJ2-7, with TRBD1 matching 8 bases. CDR3 length: 16 amino acids. V was clipped by 2 bases and J by 0 bases; unmatched bases: 7. Germline values: CDR1 SGHRS, CDR2 YFSETQ. The CDR3 loop reads CASSFGQGRDSYEQYF. The CDR3 bases are TGCGCCAGCAGCTTCGGACAGGGAAGGGACTCCTACGAGCAGTACTTC.

The V call is TRBV5-5, the J call TRBJ1-4; TRBD1 matches at 9 bases. V was pared by 4 bases and J by 4 bases, with 14 bases of the junction left unmatched. This CDR3 is built from 18 residues. Germline assignment: CDR1 SGHKS and CDR2 YYEKEE (reference sequence). This CDR3 is CASSPQQGASPLNEKLFF. CDR3 in DNA: TGTGCCAGCAGCCCGCAACAGGGGGCCAGTCCCCTTAATGAAAAACTGTTTTTT. The full variable domain, in which reference TRBV5-5 and TRBJ1-4 provide the parts outside the CDR3, is DAGVTQSPTHLIKTRGQQVTLRCSPISGHKSVSWYQQVLGQGPQFIFQYYEKEERGRGNFPDRFSARQFPNYSSELNVNALLLGDSALYLCASSPQQGASPLNEKLFFGSGTQLSVL.

Only a few counts were recorded for this clone. The rearrangement joins TRBV21-1 to TRBJ1-5; TRBD1 is taken as the D call from the table, unchecked against the DNA. TRBV21-1 is a pseudogene. The CDR3 spans 16 residues. The CDR3 DNA reads TGTGCCAGCACTATTTCAGGGGCCTATAGCAATCAGCCCCAGCATTTT. Residues: CASTISGAYSNQPQHF.

The chain has TRBV7-2 and TRBJ1-1, with 9 positions matching TRBD1. Per the germline V gene, CDR1 is SGHTA and CDR2 is FQGNSA. The length of the CDR3 is 16 residues. With 3 bases clipped from V and 1 base from J, the junction kept 6 bases outside the gene matches. CDR3 residues: CASSFPRTGANTEAFF. As DNA, the CDR3 is TGTGCCAGCAGCTTCCCCCGGACAGGGGCGAACACTGAAGCTTTCTTT.

The rearrangement links TRBV20-1 to TRBJ2-5; 9 bases are a match to TRBD2. Looked up from germline, CDR1 is DFQATT and CDR2 is SNEGSKA (reference sequence). The ends lost 5 bases at V and 11 bases at J; junction bases unmatched: 3. The CDR3 spans 10 residues. The CDR3 coding sequence is TGCAGTGCTTCCACTAGCGGGCAGTACTTC. This gives the protein CSASTSGQYF.

The CDR3 loop reads CASSQGQGRTFF. CDR3 nucleotides: TGTGCCAGCTCACAAGGACAGGGTAGGACTTTCTTT. The rearrangement joins TRBV18 to TRBJ1-1; TRBD1 matches at 8 bases. This CDR3 is 12 amino acids long. After removal of 4 bases from V and 12 bases from J, the junction contained 7 bases not matched to a gene. In germline, CDR1 is KGHSH, CDR2 LQKENI.

The rearrangement uses TRBV18 and TRBJ1-2, with D tentatively TRBD1 (6 bases). The CDR3 totals 16 residues. Germline CDR1 reads KGHSH; CDR2 reads LQKENI. The V end was cut by 5 bases, the J end by 6 bases, with 22 bases between. CDR3 sequence reads: CASSSQQGAHMDGYTF. Written as DNA, the CDR3 is TGTGCCAGCTCAAGTCAACAGGGTGCCCATATGGATGGCTACACCTTC.

This chain links TRBV27 with TRBJ2-1, with 7 positions matching TRBD2. The CDR3 runs 13 residues. The junction had 5 bases not matched to a gene; V was cut back by 6 bases and J by 6 bases. In germline, CDR1 is MNHEY, CDR2 SMNVEV (reference sequence). In DNA, the CDR3 is TGTGCCAGCAGCCGCGGACTAGGCAATGAGCAGTTCTTC. Translation gives CASSRGLGNEQFF.

The chain couples TRBV7-2 to TRBJ1-5; D is possibly TRBD1 (6 bases). V lost 2 bases and J lost 6, with 14 bases in between. Looked up from germline, CDR1 is SGHTA and CDR2 is FQGNSA. The length of the CDR3 is 15 residues. This CDR3 is CASSLKGGGSQPQHF. The CDR3 DNA reads as TGTGCCAGCAGCTTAAAGGGAGGGGGAAGTCAGCCCCAGCATTTT.

Only a few counts were recorded for this clone. The rearrangement joins TRBV10-2 to TRBJ1-6; D is ambiguous. V was pared by 8 bases and J by 8 bases, with 10 bases between. Germline values: CDR1 WSHSY, CDR2 SAAADI. The CDR3 is 12 residues long. CDR3 sequence reads: CASRAGDSPLHF. The CDR3 DNA sequence: TGCGCCAGCCGGGCGGGCGATTCACCCCTCCACTTT.

The chain uses TRBV21-1 and TRBJ1-1; TRBD1 is the table's D call, not checked against the DNA. TRBV21-1 is labeled a pseudogene. The CDR3 contains 15 residues. The chain's CDR3 is CASSYSGGLNTEAFF. The CDR3 nucleotides are TGTGCCAGCAGCTATTCAGGGGGCTTGAACACTGAAGCTTTCTTT.

The J gene is TRBJ1-2, the V gene TRBV3-1 (or the pseudogene TRBV3-2); weak D call: TRBD1 (6 bases). V lost 0 bases and J 2 bases, leaving 10 bases between the germline ends. The V gene's germline CDR1 is LGHDT and CDR2 YNNKEL (reference sequence). The CDR3 sequence is 15 residues long. The CDR3 nucleotides are TGTGCCAGCAGCCAAGAGAGGGGGTTCAACTATGGCTACACCTTC. Protein sequence: CASSQERGFNYGYTF.

This chain links TRBV2 with TRBJ1-5, with 7 bases fitting TRBD1. J gave up 7 bases and V 6 bases, and 9 bases lay outside the gene matches. The CDR3 consists of 14 residues. Germline V gives CDR1 SNHLY, CDR2 FYNNEI. Written as DNA, the CDR3 is TGTGCCAGCAGGATACAGGGGTATGCACAGCCCCAGCATTTT. It encodes CASRIQGYAQPQHF.

The genes are TRBV27 and TRBJ2-7; the match to TRBD1 covers 7 bases. The CDR3 covers 18 residues. In germline, CDR1 is MNHEY, CDR2 SMNVEV (reference sequence). V gave up 4 bases and J gave up 3 bases; unmatched junction bases: 18. CDR3 in DNA: TGTGCCAGCAGTTCCATTTCGATGACCCGGGACAGTAACTACGAGCAGTACTTC. It encodes CASSSISMTRDSNYEQYF.